This is a list of T cell receptor beta chains from one sample in a study of T cells expressing NK-cell markers. TCRdb re-called the 5' RACE reads, yielding one record per CDR3 amino acid sequence without DNA. This repertoire includes approximately 460,000 distinct CDR3 sequences. The sample comprised blood T cells: a sorted CD56 or NKG2C T cell subset, CD4+ or CD8+ T cells, or bulk PBMC T cells (not recorded which). Receptors originate from a woman aged 18-70 years in good health. The CDR3 runs from the conserved cysteine through the conserved F or W. For some rows the clone size is stated as once, few or many, or as a class when expanded; others skip it.

j_gene | v_gene | abundance | CDR3aa
TRBJ1-3 | TRBV6-6 | - | CASSYLQGNTIYF
TRBJ2-1 | TRBV7-6 | - | CASSLAGRGNEQFF
TRBJ2-5 | TRBV7-9 | medium-sized | CASSLSPLAGGHETQYF
TRBJ2-1 | TRBV4-1 | - | CASSAKLGSNNEQFF
TRBJ1-1 | TRBV11-3 | - | CASSLGADNTEAFF
TRBJ2-3 | TRBV6-1 | - | CASSERDSTDTQYF
TRBJ2-1 | TRBV5-1 | - | CASSLAGPYNDQFF
TRBJ2-2 | TRBV29-1 | - | CSVTGGNTGELFF
TRBJ2-4 | TRBV15 | - | CATSRLRDIGPIQYF
TRBJ2-7 | TRBV18 | - | CASSPIDGSSYEQYF
TRBJ2-1 | TRBV20-1 | - | CRLADYNEQFF
TRBJ1-1 | TRBV30 | - | CAWSREKNTEAFF
TRBJ1-2 | TRBV12-3/TRBV12-4 | - | CASNFGQGEGYTF
TRBJ2-5 | TRBV19 | - | CASSIVGSGTQYF
TRBJ2-3 | TRBV5-1 | - | CASSLPQSGDTQYF
TRBJ1-1 | TRBV12-3/TRBV12-4 | - | CASSQQDSAFF
TRBJ2-3 | TRBV12-3/TRBV12-4 | - | CASSPWGVGTDTQYF
TRBJ2-3 | TRBV20-1 | - | CSAREGTSTDTQYF
TRBJ2-7 | TRBV29-1 | - | CSVVSAGWAGEQYF
TRBJ2-3 | TRBV24-1 | - | CATSDLDTDTLYF
TRBJ2-2 | TRBV18 | - | CASSPPIGELFF
TRBJ2-5 | TRBV10-1 | - | CASSAGGLETQYF
TRBJ1-5 | TRBV12-3/TRBV12-4 | - | CASSPTAGGSNQPQHF
TRBJ1-4 | TRBV20-1 | - | CSARDFGQGGEKLFF
TRBJ2-3 | TRBV19 | - | CASSNRFADTQYF
TRBJ1-2 | TRBV29-1 | - | CSVGGQLTNYGYTF
TRBJ1-5 | TRBV6-1 | - | CASSEFGGSNQPQHF
TRBJ2-1 | TRBV6-1 | - | CASRGTVGEQFF
TRBJ2-2 | TRBV30 | - | CAWSKLGSGRVYGGELFF
TRBJ1-6 | TRBV5-4 | - | CASSLPGQGYNSPLHF
TRBJ1-4 | TRBV11-2 | - | CASSLDPEEKLFF
TRBJ2-5 | TRBV7-7 | - | CASSFGKGQGETQYF
TRBJ2-2 | TRBV4-3 | - | CASSPSTGKTGELFF
TRBJ2-5 | TRBV7-2 | - | CASSLSRGVTQYF
TRBJ1-5 | TRBV27 | - | CASSFLGNSNQPQHF
TRBJ1-1 | TRBV12-3/TRBV12-4 | - | CASSPSGGGKGAFF
TRBJ2-1 | TRBV20-1 | - | CSAPRLAGAYNEQFF
TRBJ2-3 | TRBV7-9 | - | CASSLDFAGLAQYF
TRBJ2-2 | TRBV5-1 | - | CASSNGQGVDTGELFF
TRBJ2-5 | TRBV4-2 | - | CASSQESSYQETQYF
TRBJ2-4 | TRBV5-6 | - | CASSLNKNIQYF
TRBJ2-3 | TRBV7-2 | - | CASYPEGGLYTDTQYF
TRBJ2-7 | TRBV12-3/TRBV12-4 | - | CASSLGQGRNEQYF
TRBJ2-7 | TRBV12-3/TRBV12-4 | - | CASTSGKYEQYF
TRBJ2-1 | TRBV9 | - | CASSVDGRALGEQFF
TRBJ2-3 | TRBV5-1 | - | CASRGTSDSTDTQYF
TRBJ1-6 | TRBV5-1 | - | CASSFIADNSPLHF